Listed below are T cell receptor beta chains from one sample, sequenced in a study of beta chain features in type 1 diabetes. The table came from immunoSEQ multiplex PCR; TCRdb's copy has only in-frame clones and leaves some out. The sample has approximately 250,000 clones, approximately 16% seen once; the top ten hold 0.065% to 0.095%. Sequences were obtained from naive CD4+ T cells from blood. The receptors come from a man under 40 with type 1 diabetes. Each CDR3 is given with its conserved first and last residue. D genes are given only for firm matches. Where a row states a size, it is once, few, many or the class of an expanded clone; other rows omit it.

D	size	V	J	CDR3	DNA
.	.	TRBV29-1	TRBJ1-5	CSVTRGRNQPQHF	TGCAGCGTGACCAGGGGACGGAATCAGCCCCAGCATTTT
.	.	TRBV15	TRBJ2-5	CATRVPRVEETQYF	TGTGCCACCAGGGTACCCAGGGTCGAAGAGACCCAGTACTTC
TRBD2	.	TRBV7-2	TRBJ2-1	CASSRRTSYNEQFF	TGTGCCAGCAGCCGACGGACTAGCTACAATGAGCAGTTCTTC
.	few	TRBV5-1	TRBJ2-7	CASSLQPKGSEQYF	TGCGCCAGCAGCTTGCAGCCCAAGGGCTCCGAGCAGTACTTC
TRBD2	.	TRBV5-1	TRBJ2-2	CASRMTGGRTGELFF	TGCGCCAGCAGGATGACGGGAGGACGCACCGGGGAGCTGTTTTTT
.	few	TRBV29-1	TRBJ2-7	CSVEGQPYEQYF	TGCAGCGTTGAAGGACAGCCCTACGAGCAGTACTTC
.	.	TRBV18	TRBJ1-2	CASSPDNYGYTF	TGTGCCAGCTCACCGGACAACTATGGCTACACCTTC
TRBD1	.	TRBV29-1	TRBJ2-3	CSVEGWTGYADTQYF	TGCAGCGTTGAGGGCTGGACAGGATACGCAGATACGCAGTATTTT
.	.	TRBV23-1	TRBJ1-2	CASSQITGSDYGYTF	TGCGCCAGCAGTCAGATTACAGGGTCTGACTATGGCTACACCTTC
.	.	TRBV18	TRBJ2-5	CASSPGQSQETQYF	TGTGCCAGCTCACCGGGACAATCCCAAGAGACCCAGTACTTC
.	.	TRBV29-1	TRBJ2-1	CSGVTSSGNEQFF	TGCAGCGGGGTAACTAGTTCGGGCAATGAGCAGTTCTTC
.	.	TRBV16	TRBJ2-1	CASSQGRNNEQFF	TGTGCCAGCAGCCAAGGTAGAAACAATGAGCAGTTCTTC
TRBD2	.	TRBV11-2	TRBJ2-3	CASSPRGAGGQTDTQYF	TGTGCCAGCAGCCCCCGGGGGGCGGGAGGGCAAACAGATACGCAGTATTTT
TRBD1	.	TRBV29-1	TRBJ2-1	CSVDRGYNEQFF	TGCAGCGTCGACAGGGGATACAATGAGCAGTTCTTC
.	.	TRBV5-1	TRBJ2-3	CASRPQGNVADTQYF	TGCGCCAGCCGACCGCAGGGGAACGTGGCAGATACGCAGTATTTT
.	.	TRBV14	TRBJ2-1	CASSQSGANYNEQFF	TGTGCCAGCAGCCAATCGGGAGCCAACTACAATGAGCAGTTCTTC
TRBD1	few	TRBV7-2	TRBJ2-5	CASSWNGQGAGETQYF	TGTGCCAGCAGCTGGAACGGACAGGGGGCTGGAGAGACCCAGTACTTC
.	.	TRBV29-1	TRBJ1-4	CSGTDEAGTNEKLFF	TGCAGCGGGACGGACGAGGCGGGGACTAATGAAAAACTGTTTTTT
TRBD2	few	TRBV4-2	TRBJ2-1	CASSQGSLAGPKGNEQFF	TGTGCCAGCAGCCAAGGCTCTTTAGCGGGACCTAAGGGGAATGAGCAGTTCTTC
.	few	TRBV6-1	TRBJ2-4	CASLNLSQKNIQYF	TGTGCCAGCCTAAACCTTTCTCAGAAAAACATTCAGTACTTC
.	.	TRBV28	TRBJ2-5	CASSFTLVPRTQYF	TGTGCCAGCAGTTTTACCCTAGTCCCCCGGACCCAGTACTTC
TRBD2	.	TRBV7-2	TRBJ2-3	CASSLNRGRAGDTQYF	TGTGCCAGCAGCTTGAACCGCGGGAGGGCGGGAGATACGCAGTATTTT